This T cell receptor (beta chain) was recovered during a study of shared clonotypes between healthy human individuals. Study-level information: The composition of the donors was a couple of women and a few men aged 18 to 49.

General study findings and limits: Non-shared clonotypes showed lower generation probabilities than clonotypes common to all four donors.

Concerning this clone: The antigen remains undetermined.

The CDR3 totals 17 residues. V lost 6 bases and J lost 10, with 25 bases in between. The V gene's germline CDR1 is MNHEY and CDR2 SMNVEV (reference sequence). Several immunoSEQ 96-well plates shared each subset's DNA, each plate a replicate. Assay: immunoSEQ multiplex PCR; the TCRdb copy retains only in-frame clones and omits some. The sample holds a few hundred thousand clones, nearly 97% seen once. The naive CD8 fraction comprised CD45RO-negative cells positively selected for CCR7 and excluded terminally differentiated effector memory CD45RA+ cells. Specimen: naive CD8+ T cells sorted from blood. This TCR was recovered from a woman in her twenties or thirties in good health. The chain couples TRBV27 to TRBJ1-6; unclear D gene. The CDR3 DNA reads TGTGCCAGCAGGCCAGCAGTGGAGATACCACTGGGGTCACCCCTCCACTTT. It is translated as CASRPAVEIPLGSPLHF.